This T cell receptor (beta chain) emerged from a study of blood T cell repertoires in COVID-19. Turning to the study itself: Sources were T cells, B-cell-depleted T cells, or PBMCs; the material itself was cDNA or gDNA.

Exposed enrollees had met someone with a PCR-confirmed or clinician-diagnosed COVID-19 case at some point within the 2 weeks before study entry. Germline V gene data show CDR1 as SGHDT and CDR2 as YYEEEE. CDR3 length equals 13 residues. The V and J ends lost 5 bases and 4 bases respectively, with 10 bases between them. Clones were sequenced by immunoSEQ multiplex PCR, and TCRdb holds only the in-frame ones, with some missing. The data show more than 350,000 clones, about 88% seen once. The sequencing input was PBMCs or T cells enriched from blood (not recorded which). The V and J genes are TRBV5-6 and TRBJ2-1; a weak D match, TRBD2 (6 bases). The clonotype was recovered from a woman in her late teens or twenties who had been exposed to COVID-19. The CDR3 coding sequence is TGTGCCAGCAGGGGCGGGGCGTACAATGAGCAGTTCTTC. The encoded protein is CASRGGAYNEQFF.